The 4 T cell receptor beta chains below all came from one sample that was sequenced in a study of Ad26.COV2.S vaccination and SARS-CoV-2 variants. The data were produced by immunoSEQ multiplex PCR, yet TCRdb's version contains in-frame clones alone and is incomplete. The data show 320,000 or so clones, about nine tenths seen once. Described treatment: roughly 19 received Ad26.COV2.S at low or high dose, single or two shots; 5 received placebo; per-sample allocation not given. Repertoires come from day 63 after the first vaccine or placebo injection. Sequencing was performed on peripheral blood, taken in a trial of Ad26.COV2.S vaccine versus placebo. These receptor sequences come from a person between 18 and 59 years old who received the Ad26.COV2.S COVID-19 vaccine or a placebo.

The CDR3 bases are TGTGCCAGCAGTCCGGGACTAGCGGGCTTGCTATACACAGATACGCAGTATTTT. It is translated as CASSPGLAGLLYTDTQYF. This rearrangement joins TRBV27 to TRBJ2-3, with 12 bases aligning to TRBD2. Losses at the gene ends were 5 bases for V and 2 bases for J; bases not matched to a gene: 11. Germline-derived CDR1 and CDR2 are MNHEY and SMNVEV (reference sequence). This CDR3 has 18 residues.

The chain is built from TRBV7-9 and TRBJ1-1, with TRBD1 identical over 7 bases. The trim removed 5 bases at V and 1 base at J, leaving 7 bases unmatched. This CDR3 contains 15 residues. CDR1 SEHNR and CDR2 FQNEAQ come from the germline V gene (reference sequence). Written as DNA, the CDR3 is TGTGCCAGCAGCAAAAACAACAGGGGGAACACTGAAGCTTTCTTT. Translating gives CASSKNNRGNTEAFF.

With respect to this clone: Germline is not matched at one junction end, which may reflect a read error. The rearrangement uses TRBV5-4 and TRBJ2-4; D unresolved. The CDR3 is 12 residues long. Per the germline V gene, CDR1 is SGHNT and CDR2 is YYREEE (reference sequence). DNA of the CDR3: TGTGCCAGCAGCTTGGGTGACACTTTTGCCTCATTC. Amino acids: CASSLGDTFASF.

The chain links TRBV7-2 to TRBJ2-5, with TRBD2 matching over 12 bases. V shed 4 bases and J 3 bases; nucleotides not matched to a gene: 12. This CDR3 has 18 amino acids. Germline CDR1 and CDR2: SGHTA and FQGNSA. This CDR3 is CASSSTLLAGGREETQYF. For the CDR3, the DNA is TGTGCCAGCAGCTCGACACTTCTAGCGGGGGGGCGTGAAGAGACCCAGTACTTC.